This is a list of T cell receptor beta chains from one sample in a study of response to subunit inactivated influenza vaccine. TCRdb independently ran MiXCR on the RT-PCR reads; one entry per CDR3 protein. The sample shows hundreds of thousands of distinct CDR3 sequences, approximately 14% of them seen only once. The specimen was PBMCs from blood, collected less than 15 days before vaccination. These receptors all stem from a man aged 50 to 60 who received an inactivated influenza vaccine. CDR3s include the opening cysteine and the closing phenylalanine or tryptophan. The D gene is left open where the match is weak. Clone size is given for some rows only: seen once, a few or many times, or a class if the clone is expanded.

clone size: few; CDR3 length: 16; V gene: TRBV15; J gene: TRBJ1-4; D gene: TRBD1; CDR3 protein: CATSRDFTGGNEKLFF; CDR3 DNA: TGTGCCACCAGCAGAGATTTTACAGGGGGGAACGAAAAACTGTTTTTT
clone size: NA; CDR3 length: 15; V gene: TRBV4-3; J gene: TRBJ1-1; D gene: TRBD1; CDR3 protein: CASSQVGQGVAEAFF; CDR3 DNA: TGCGCCAGCAGCCAAGTGGGACAGGGAGTAGCTGAAGCTTTCTTT
clone size: many; CDR3 length: 16; V gene: TRBV7-2; J gene: TRBJ1-4; D gene: NA; CDR3 protein: CASSKDRALTNEKLFF; CDR3 DNA: TGTGCCAGCAGCAAAGACAGAGCTCTAACTAATGAAAAACTGTTTTTT
clone size: few; CDR3 length: 15; V gene: TRBV7-2; J gene: TRBJ2-7; D gene: NA; CDR3 protein: CASSLEFGQGYEQYF; CDR3 DNA: TGTGCCAGCAGCTTAGAGTTTGGGCAGGGCTACGAGCAGTACTTC
clone size: NA; CDR3 length: 13; V gene: TRBV12-3/TRBV12-4; J gene: TRBJ1-2; D gene: NA; CDR3 protein: CASSETPRRGYTF; CDR3 DNA: TGTGCCAGCAGCGAAACTCCCAGGAGGGGCTACACCTTC
clone size: many; CDR3 length: 16; V gene: TRBV6-2/TRBV6-3; J gene: TRBJ2-2; D gene: NA; CDR3 protein: CASSILGQENTGELFF; CDR3 DNA: TGTGCCAGCAGTATCCTTGGGCAGGAGAACACCGGGGAGCTGTTTTTT
clone size: few; CDR3 length: 15; V gene: TRBV7-2; J gene: TRBJ2-1; D gene: NA; CDR3 protein: CASSLRPGRSNEQFF; CDR3 DNA: TGTGCCAGCAGCTTGAGGCCAGGGAGGAGCAATGAGCAGTTCTTC
clone size: few; CDR3 length: 14; V gene: TRBV28; J gene: TRBJ1-1; D gene: NA; CDR3 protein: CASSFAALNTEAFF; CDR3 DNA: TGTGCCAGCAGTTTTGCCGCTCTGAACACTGAAGCTTTCTTT
clone size: NA; CDR3 length: 15; V gene: TRBV24-1; J gene: TRBJ1-5; D gene: NA; CDR3 protein: CATSPDHFGNQPQHF; CDR3 DNA: TGTGCCACCAGCCCCGATCATTTTGGCAATCAGCCCCAGCATTTT
clone size: NA; CDR3 length: 15; V gene: TRBV12-3/TRBV12-4; J gene: TRBJ2-2; D gene: NA; CDR3 protein: CASSAQGGGIGELFF; CDR3 DNA: TGTGCCAGCAGTGCTCAGGGTGGTGGGATCGGGGAGCTGTTTTTT
clone size: NA; CDR3 length: 14; V gene: TRBV2; J gene: TRBJ2-7; D gene: NA; CDR3 protein: CASSDRHSSYEQYF; CDR3 DNA: TGTGCCAGCAGTGATCGGCACAGCTCCTACGAGCAGTACTTC